The rows below give T cell receptor beta chains drawn from one sample of a study of blood T cell repertoires in COVID-19. TCRdb's copy holds only in-frame clones and misses some; the assay was immunoSEQ multiplex PCR. In the table there are some 150,000 clones, approximately 82% of which are singletons. The sample taken for sequencing was peripheral blood. The receptors stem from a human donor in a cohort sampled during active COVID-19. Both conserved end residues are part of each CDR3. Each record gives: D gene, clone size, J gene, V gene, CDR3 DNA, CDR3 protein. The D gene is left open where the match is weak. A row's size may be missing; if present it is once, few, many or a size class.

d_gene: TRBD1
abundance: -
j_gene: TRBJ1-2
v_gene: TRBV13
CDR3nt: TGTGCCAGCCGCTTTCGACAGGGAAAGAGCTATGGCTACACCTTC
CDR3aa: CASRFRQGKSYGYTF

d_gene: TRBD2
abundance: -
j_gene: TRBJ2-1
v_gene: TRBV7-2
CDR3nt: TGTGCCAGCAGCTTACAGGGACTAAGCTCCTACAATGAGCAGTTCTTC
CDR3aa: CASSLQGLSSYNEQFF

d_gene: -
abundance: -
j_gene: TRBJ2-7
v_gene: TRBV6-1
CDR3nt: TGTGCCAGCAGTGAAGTCCCAGGGAACTACGAGCAGTACTTC
CDR3aa: CASSEVPGNYEQYF

d_gene: TRBD1
abundance: -
j_gene: TRBJ1-2
v_gene: TRBV19
CDR3nt: TGTGCCAGTACCTCCCCGGGGGGGACAGGGAACTATGGCTACACCTTC
CDR3aa: CASTSPGGTGNYGYTF

d_gene: TRBD1
abundance: -
j_gene: TRBJ1-2
v_gene: TRBV7-8
CDR3nt: TGTGCCAGCAGCTTTGACAGGGACTATGGCTACACCTTC
CDR3aa: CASSFDRDYGYTF

d_gene: TRBD1
abundance: -
j_gene: TRBJ2-7
v_gene: TRBV30
CDR3nt: TGTGCCTGGAGTTCAACAGGGGTCGGGTCCTACGAGCAGTACTTC
CDR3aa: CAWSSTGVGSYEQYF

d_gene: -
abundance: -
j_gene: TRBJ2-3
v_gene: TRBV6-6
CDR3nt: TGTGCCAGCAGTCAACCCCCTAACACAGATACGCAGTATTTT
CDR3aa: CASSQPPNTDTQYF

d_gene: TRBD1
abundance: -
j_gene: TRBJ1-1
v_gene: TRBV4-3
CDR3nt: TGCGCCAGCAGCCCTACAGGGGGATCTGAAGCTTTCTTT
CDR3aa: CASSPTGGSEAFF

d_gene: TRBD2
abundance: once
j_gene: TRBJ2-1
v_gene: TRBV11-3
CDR3nt: TGTGCCAGCAGCTTTAGCGGGAGTGTTAATGAGCAGTTCTTC
CDR3aa: CASSFSGSVNEQFF

d_gene: TRBD1
abundance: -
j_gene: TRBJ1-4
v_gene: TRBV9
CDR3nt: TGTGCCAGCAGCGTCGGAAGACAGGGTAGGGGAAAACTGTTTTTT
CDR3aa: CASSVGRQGRGKLFF

d_gene: TRBD1
abundance: -
j_gene: TRBJ2-3
v_gene: TRBV5-1
CDR3nt: TGCGCCAGCAGCTTAGGGGGCAGGGCAGATACGCAGTATTTT
CDR3aa: CASSLGGRADTQYF

d_gene: -
abundance: -
j_gene: TRBJ1-1
v_gene: TRBV6-2/TRBV6-3
CDR3nt: TGTGCCAGCAGTTACTCCCTGTGGAACACTGAAGCTTTCTTT
CDR3aa: CASSYSLWNTEAFF

d_gene: TRBD2
abundance: -
j_gene: TRBJ2-1
v_gene: TRBV11-1
CDR3nt: TGTGCCAGCAGCGTAAGCGGGAGCCCCTACAATGAGCAGTTCTTC
CDR3aa: CASSVSGSPYNEQFF

d_gene: TRBD1
abundance: -
j_gene: TRBJ1-4
v_gene: TRBV19
CDR3nt: TGTGCCAGTAGTATAGGCGGGACAGTTCAAGCAACTAATGAAAAACTGTTTTTT
CDR3aa: CASSIGGTVQATNEKLFF

d_gene: TRBD2
abundance: few
j_gene: TRBJ2-1
v_gene: TRBV10-1
CDR3nt: TGCGCCAGCAGGGGCACCGGGACTAGCGGGAAGGTATGGTTTAATGAGCAGTTCTTC
CDR3aa: CASRGTGTSGKVWFNEQFF

d_gene: TRBD1
abundance: -
j_gene: TRBJ1-4
v_gene: TRBV6-5
CDR3nt: TGTGCCAGCAGTACAGGGGGGGGACGAGAAAAACTGTTTTTT
CDR3aa: CASSTGGGREKLFF

d_gene: -
abundance: once
j_gene: TRBJ1-3
v_gene: TRBV4-1
CDR3nt: TGCGCCAGCAGCCTAATAACGGGACAAGGCTCTGGAAACACCATATATTTT
CDR3aa: CASSLITGQGSGNTIYF

d_gene: -
abundance: -
j_gene: TRBJ2-1
v_gene: TRBV7-2
CDR3nt: TGTGCCAGCAGCCGTCCTCCTAATGAGCAGTTCTTC
CDR3aa: CASSRPPNEQFF

d_gene: -
abundance: -
j_gene: TRBJ2-7
v_gene: TRBV18
CDR3nt: TGTGCCAGCTCACCCCCCCTAGGACACTCTTCCTCCTACGAGCAGTACTTC
CDR3aa: CASSPPLGHSSSYEQYF

d_gene: -
abundance: -
j_gene: TRBJ1-1
v_gene: TRBV3-1/TRBV3-2
CDR3nt: TGTGCCAGCAGCCAGGCCCCACAGGGCTTGAACACTGAAGCTTTCTTT
CDR3aa: CASSQAPQGLNTEAFF

d_gene: TRBD1
abundance: once
j_gene: TRBJ2-4
v_gene: TRBV28
CDR3nt: TGTGCCAGCAGTTTCATTCAGGGGGCAGGGAACATTCAGTACTTC
CDR3aa: CASSFIQGAGNIQYF

d_gene: -
abundance: -
j_gene: TRBJ1-3
v_gene: TRBV4-1
CDR3nt: TGCGCCAGCAGCCTGGCAGGGAGGTCCTCTGGAAACACCATATATTTT
CDR3aa: CASSLAGRSSGNTIYF

d_gene: -
abundance: -
j_gene: TRBJ1-6
v_gene: TRBV6-1
CDR3nt: TGTGCCAGCAAAGAAGCAGGCTTAGGGGATAATTCACCCCTCCACTTT
CDR3aa: CASKEAGLGDNSPLHF

d_gene: -
abundance: -
j_gene: TRBJ1-1
v_gene: TRBV9
CDR3nt: TGTGCCAGCAGCGGAGGGACACTTAGCATGAACACTGAAGCTTTCTTT
CDR3aa: CASSGGTLSMNTEAFF

d_gene: -
abundance: -
j_gene: TRBJ2-7
v_gene: TRBV19
CDR3nt: TGTGCCAGTAGTATAGTAGGGGATAGTCGTGGCGAGCAGTACTTC
CDR3aa: CASSIVGDSRGEQYF

d_gene: -
abundance: medium-sized
j_gene: TRBJ2-3
v_gene: TRBV2
CDR3nt: TGTGCCAGCAACCTAGCGACAGATACGCAGTATTTT
CDR3aa: CASNLATDTQYF

d_gene: TRBD2
abundance: once
j_gene: TRBJ2-7
v_gene: TRBV10-2
CDR3nt: TGCGCCAGCAGCCATCTAGCGGGGGAGTCCTACGAGCAGTACTTC
CDR3aa: CASSHLAGESYEQYF

d_gene: TRBD1
abundance: -
j_gene: TRBJ2-1
v_gene: TRBV11-1
CDR3nt: TGTGCCAGCAGCTTGGGGTTTTCAGGGGGCCATGAGCAGTTCTTC
CDR3aa: CASSLGFSGGHEQFF

d_gene: TRBD1
abundance: -
j_gene: TRBJ2-6
v_gene: TRBV25-1
CDR3nt: TGTGCCAGCAGCGAAGCAGGGGGCGTTAAGGCTGGGGCCAACGTCCTGACTTTC
CDR3aa: CASSEAGGVKAGANVLTF

d_gene: TRBD1
abundance: -
j_gene: TRBJ1-4
v_gene: TRBV7-9
CDR3nt: TGTGCCAGCAGTACCGGGACAGCGGCTAATGAAAAACTGTTTTTT
CDR3aa: CASSTGTAANEKLFF

d_gene: TRBD1
abundance: -
j_gene: TRBJ2-6
v_gene: TRBV27
CDR3nt: TGTGCCAGCAGTTTATTCGCCAAGCAGAGGACAGGACCTAGCTCTGGGGCCAACGTCCTGACTTTC
CDR3aa: CASSLFAKQRTGPSSGANVLTF

d_gene: TRBD1
abundance: -
j_gene: TRBJ1-1
v_gene: TRBV6-5
CDR3nt: TGTGCCAGCAGTTACACGGGACAGGGGGCCATGACTTTCTTT
CDR3aa: CASSYTGQGAMTFF

d_gene: -
abundance: few
j_gene: TRBJ1-5
v_gene: TRBV3-1/TRBV3-2
CDR3nt: TGTGCCAGCAGCCTCGGACATTCCAATCAGCCCCAGCATTTT
CDR3aa: CASSLGHSNQPQHF